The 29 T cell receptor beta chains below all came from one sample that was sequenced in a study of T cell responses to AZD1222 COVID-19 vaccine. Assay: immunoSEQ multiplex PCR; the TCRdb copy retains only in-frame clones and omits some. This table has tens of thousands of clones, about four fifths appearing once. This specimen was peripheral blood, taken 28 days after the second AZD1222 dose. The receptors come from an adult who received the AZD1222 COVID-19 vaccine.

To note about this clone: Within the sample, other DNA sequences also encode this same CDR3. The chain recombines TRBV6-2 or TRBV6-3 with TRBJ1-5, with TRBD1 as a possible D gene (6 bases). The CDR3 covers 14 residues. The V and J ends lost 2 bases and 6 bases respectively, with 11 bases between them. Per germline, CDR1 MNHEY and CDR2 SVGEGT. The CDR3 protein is CASSYSGGGQPQHF. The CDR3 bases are TGTGCCAGCAGTTACAGCGGGGGCGGTCAGCCCCAGCATTTT.

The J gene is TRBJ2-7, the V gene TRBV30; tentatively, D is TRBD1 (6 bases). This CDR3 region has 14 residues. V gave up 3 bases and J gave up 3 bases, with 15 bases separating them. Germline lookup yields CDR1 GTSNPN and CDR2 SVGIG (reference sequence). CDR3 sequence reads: CAWSAGQQGYEQYF. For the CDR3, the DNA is TGTGCCTGGAGCGCTGGACAGCAAGGCTACGAGCAGTACTTC.

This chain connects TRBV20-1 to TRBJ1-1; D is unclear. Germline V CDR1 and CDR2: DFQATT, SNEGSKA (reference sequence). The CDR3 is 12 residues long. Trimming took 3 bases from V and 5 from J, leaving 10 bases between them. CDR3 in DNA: TGCAGTGCTAGTCGGGGTGTTACTGAAGCTTTCTTT. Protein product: CSASRGVTEAFF.

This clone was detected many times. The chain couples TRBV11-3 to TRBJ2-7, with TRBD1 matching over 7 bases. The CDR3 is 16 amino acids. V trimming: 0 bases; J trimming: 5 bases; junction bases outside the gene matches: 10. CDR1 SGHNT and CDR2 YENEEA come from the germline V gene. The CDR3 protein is CASSLDFETGLDEQYF. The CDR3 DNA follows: TGTGCCAGCAGCTTAGATTTTGAGACAGGGTTGGACGAGCAGTACTTC.

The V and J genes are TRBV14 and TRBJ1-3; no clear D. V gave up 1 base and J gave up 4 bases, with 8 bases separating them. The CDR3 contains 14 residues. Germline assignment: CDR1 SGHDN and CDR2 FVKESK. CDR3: CASSQVRGGNTIYF. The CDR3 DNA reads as TGTGCCAGCAGCCAAGTAAGAGGCGGAAACACCATATATTTT.

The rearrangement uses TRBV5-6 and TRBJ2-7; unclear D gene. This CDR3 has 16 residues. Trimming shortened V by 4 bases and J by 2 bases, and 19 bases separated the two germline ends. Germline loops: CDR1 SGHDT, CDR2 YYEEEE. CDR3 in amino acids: CASSPLRANLAYEQYF. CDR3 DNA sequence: TGTGCCAGCAGCCCGCTCCGGGCCAATCTGGCCTACGAGCAGTACTTC.

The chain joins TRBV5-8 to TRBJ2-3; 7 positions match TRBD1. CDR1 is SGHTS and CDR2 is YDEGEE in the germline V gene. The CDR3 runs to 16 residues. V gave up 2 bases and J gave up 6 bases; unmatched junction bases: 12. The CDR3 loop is CASSFPWTGSLDTQYF. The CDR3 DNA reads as TGTGCCAGCAGCTTCCCCTGGACAGGTTCGTTGGATACGCAGTATTTT. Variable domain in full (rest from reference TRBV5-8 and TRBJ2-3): EAGVTQSPTHLIKTRGQQATLRCSPISGHTSVYWYQQALGLGLQFLLWYDEGEERNRGNFPPRFSGRQFPNYSSELNVNALELEDSALYLCASSFPWTGSLDTQYFGPGTRLTVL.

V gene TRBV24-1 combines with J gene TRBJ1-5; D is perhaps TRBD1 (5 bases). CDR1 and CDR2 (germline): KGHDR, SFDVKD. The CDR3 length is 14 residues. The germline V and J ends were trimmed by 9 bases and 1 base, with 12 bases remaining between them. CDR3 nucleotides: TGTGCCACCGCGCAGGGACGGAGCAATCAGCCCCAGCATTTT. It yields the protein CATAQGRSNQPQHF.

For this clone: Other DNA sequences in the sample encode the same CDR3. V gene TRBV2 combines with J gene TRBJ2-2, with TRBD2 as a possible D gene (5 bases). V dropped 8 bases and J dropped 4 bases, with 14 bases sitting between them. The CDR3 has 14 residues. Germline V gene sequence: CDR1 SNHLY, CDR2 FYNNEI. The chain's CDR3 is CASWQSAGTGELFF. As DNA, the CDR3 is TGTGCCAGCTGGCAATCCGCGGGCACCGGGGAGCTGTTTTTT.

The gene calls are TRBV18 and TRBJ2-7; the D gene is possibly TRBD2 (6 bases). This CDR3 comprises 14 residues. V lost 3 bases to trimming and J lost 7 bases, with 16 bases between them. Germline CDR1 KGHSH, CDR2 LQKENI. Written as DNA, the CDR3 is TGTGCCAGCTCACCCCGGGGGTTGGGGCTAGAGCAGTACTTC. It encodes CASSPRGLGLEQYF.

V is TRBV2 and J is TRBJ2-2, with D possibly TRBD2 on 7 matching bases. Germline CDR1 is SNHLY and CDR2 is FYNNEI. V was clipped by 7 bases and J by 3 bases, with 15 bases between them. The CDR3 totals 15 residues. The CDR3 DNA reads TGTGCCAGCAAAGTGGAAGGGGGGGACACCGGGGAGCTGTTTTTT. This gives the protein CASKVEGGDTGELFF. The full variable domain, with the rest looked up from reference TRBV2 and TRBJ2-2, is EPEVTQTPSHQVTQMGQEVILRCVPISNHLYFYWYRQILGQKVEFLVSFYNNEISEKSEIFDDQFSVERPDGSNFTLKIRSTKLEDSAMYFCASKVEGGDTGELFFGEGSRLTVL.

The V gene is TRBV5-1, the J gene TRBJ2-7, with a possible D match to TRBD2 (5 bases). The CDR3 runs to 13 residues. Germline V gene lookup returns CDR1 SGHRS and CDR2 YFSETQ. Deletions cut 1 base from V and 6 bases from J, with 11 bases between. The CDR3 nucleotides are TGCGCCAGCAGCTTGACCTGGACTTCCGAGCAGTACTTC. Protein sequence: CASSLTWTSEQYF.

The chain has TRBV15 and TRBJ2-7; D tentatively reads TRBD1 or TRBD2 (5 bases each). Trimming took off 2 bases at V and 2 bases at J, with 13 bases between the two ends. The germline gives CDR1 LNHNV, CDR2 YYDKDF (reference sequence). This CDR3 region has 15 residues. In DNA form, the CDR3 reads TGTGCCACCAGCAGACCTCAGGGAGAGGCCTACGAGCAGTACTTC. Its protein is CATSRPQGEAYEQYF.

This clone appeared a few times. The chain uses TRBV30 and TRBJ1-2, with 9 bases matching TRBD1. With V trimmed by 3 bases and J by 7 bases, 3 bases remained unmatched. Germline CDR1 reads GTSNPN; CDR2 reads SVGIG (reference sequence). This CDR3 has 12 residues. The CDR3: CAWRDRGFGYTF. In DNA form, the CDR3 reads TGTGCCTGGAGGGACAGGGGTTTTGGCTACACCTTC.

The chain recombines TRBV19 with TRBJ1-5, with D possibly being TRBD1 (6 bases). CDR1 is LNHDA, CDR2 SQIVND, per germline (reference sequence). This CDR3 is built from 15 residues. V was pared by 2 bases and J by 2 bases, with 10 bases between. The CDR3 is CASSIKAGGNQPQHF. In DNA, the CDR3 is TGTGCCAGTAGTATAAAGGCAGGGGGCAATCAGCCCCAGCATTTT. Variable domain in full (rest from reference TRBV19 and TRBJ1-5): DGGITQSPKYLFRKEGQNVTLSCEQNLNHDAMYWYRQDPGQGLRLIYYSQIVNDFQKGDIAEGYSVSREKKESFPLTVTSAQKNPTAFYLCASSIKAGGNQPQHFGDGTRLSIL.

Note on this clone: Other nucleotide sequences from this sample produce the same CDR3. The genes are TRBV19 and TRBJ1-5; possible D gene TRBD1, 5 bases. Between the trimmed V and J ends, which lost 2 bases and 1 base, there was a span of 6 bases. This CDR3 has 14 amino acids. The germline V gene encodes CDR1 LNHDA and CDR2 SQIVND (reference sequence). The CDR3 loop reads CASSIRDSNQPQHF. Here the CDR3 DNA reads TGTGCCAGTAGTATACGGGACAGCAATCAGCCCCAGCATTTT.

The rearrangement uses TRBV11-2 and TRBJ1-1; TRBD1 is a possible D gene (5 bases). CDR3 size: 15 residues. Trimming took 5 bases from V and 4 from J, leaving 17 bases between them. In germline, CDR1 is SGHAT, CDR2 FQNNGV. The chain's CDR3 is CASSPPAGRGTEAFF. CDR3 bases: TGTGCCAGCAGCCCCCCCGCCGGAAGGGGCACTGAAGCTTTCTTT.

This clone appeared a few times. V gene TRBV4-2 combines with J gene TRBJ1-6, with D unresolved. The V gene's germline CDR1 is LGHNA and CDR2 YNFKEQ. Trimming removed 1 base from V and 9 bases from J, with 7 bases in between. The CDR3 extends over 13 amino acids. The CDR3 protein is CASSQGSASPLHF. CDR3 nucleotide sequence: TGTGCCAGCAGCCAAGGATCGGCTTCACCCCTCCACTTT.

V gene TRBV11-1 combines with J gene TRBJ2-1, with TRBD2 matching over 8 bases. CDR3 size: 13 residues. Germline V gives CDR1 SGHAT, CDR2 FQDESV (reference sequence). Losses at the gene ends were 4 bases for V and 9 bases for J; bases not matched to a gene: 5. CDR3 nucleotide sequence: TGTGCCAGCAGCTCAGGACTAGCCGTTGAGCAGTTCTTC. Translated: CASSSGLAVEQFF.

The CDR3 here is CASSPMRTGVYEQYF. CDR3 nucleotides: TGTGCCAGCAGCCCTATGAGGACAGGGGTGTACGAGCAGTACTTC. The chain joins TRBV7-2 to TRBJ2-7, with 9 positions matching TRBD1. This CDR3 is built from 15 residues. Germline lookup yields CDR1 SGHTA and CDR2 FQGNSA. With 5 bases clipped from V and 4 bases from J, the junction kept 9 bases outside the gene matches.

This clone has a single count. This chain's CDR3 is CASSLVRGATGNTIYF. CDR3 in DNA: TGTGCCAGCAGCCTCGTCCGGGGGGCGACTGGAAACACCATATATTTT. This chain connects TRBV7-2 to TRBJ1-3, with a weak D call TRBD1 (6 bases). Germline-derived CDR1 and CDR2 are SGHTA and FQGNSA. V gave up 5 bases and J gave up 2 bases, with 16 bases separating them. The CDR3 extends over 16 amino acids.

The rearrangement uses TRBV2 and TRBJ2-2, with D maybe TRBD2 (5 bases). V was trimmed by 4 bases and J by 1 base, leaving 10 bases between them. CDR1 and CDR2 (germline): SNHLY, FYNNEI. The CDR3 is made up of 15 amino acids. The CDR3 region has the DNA TGTGCCAGCAGTGTGGAGCGGCAGAACACCGGGGAGCTGTTTTTT. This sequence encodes CASSVERQNTGELFF.

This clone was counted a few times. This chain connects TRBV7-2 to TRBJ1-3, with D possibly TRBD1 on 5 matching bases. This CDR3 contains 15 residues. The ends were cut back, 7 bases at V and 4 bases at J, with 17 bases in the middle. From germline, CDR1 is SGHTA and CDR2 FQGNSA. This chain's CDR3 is CASTQYGDGGNTIYF. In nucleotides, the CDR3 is TGTGCCAGCACCCAGTATGGGGACGGAGGAAACACCATATATTTT.

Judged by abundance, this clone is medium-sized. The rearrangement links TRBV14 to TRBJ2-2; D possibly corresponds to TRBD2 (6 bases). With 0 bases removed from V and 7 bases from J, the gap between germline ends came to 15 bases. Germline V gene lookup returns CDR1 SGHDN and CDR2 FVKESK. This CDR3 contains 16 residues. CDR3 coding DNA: TGTGCCAGCAGCCAAGAGAATGGAGGGTCGGGCGGGGAGCTGTTTTTT. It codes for CASSQENGGSGGELFF.

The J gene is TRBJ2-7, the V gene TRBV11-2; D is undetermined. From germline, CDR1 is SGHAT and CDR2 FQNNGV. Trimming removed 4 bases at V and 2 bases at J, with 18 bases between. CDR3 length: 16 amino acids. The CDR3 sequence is CASSYPAPGQTYEQYF. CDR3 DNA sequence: TGTGCCAGCAGCTATCCCGCGCCGGGTCAAACCTACGAGCAGTACTTC.

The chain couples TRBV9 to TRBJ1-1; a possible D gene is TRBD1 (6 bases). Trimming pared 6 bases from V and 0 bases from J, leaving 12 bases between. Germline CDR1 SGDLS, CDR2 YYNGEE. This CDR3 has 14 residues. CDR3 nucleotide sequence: TGTGCCAGCAAAGGGGACATCATGAACACTGAAGCTTTCTTT. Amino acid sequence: CASKGDIMNTEAFF. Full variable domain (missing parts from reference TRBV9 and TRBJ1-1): DSGVTQTPKHLITATGQRVTLRCSPRSGDLSVYWYQQSLDQGLQFLIQYYNGEERAKGNILERFSAQQFPDLHSELNLSSLELGDSALYFCASKGDIMNTEAFFGQGTRLTVV.

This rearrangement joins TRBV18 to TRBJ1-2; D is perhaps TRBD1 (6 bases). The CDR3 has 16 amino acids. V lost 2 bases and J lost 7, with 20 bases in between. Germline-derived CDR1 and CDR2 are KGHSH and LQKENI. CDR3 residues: CASSPGARGAYGGYTF. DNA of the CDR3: TGTGCCAGCTCACCAGGGGCCCGGGGGGCATATGGTGGCTACACCTTC.

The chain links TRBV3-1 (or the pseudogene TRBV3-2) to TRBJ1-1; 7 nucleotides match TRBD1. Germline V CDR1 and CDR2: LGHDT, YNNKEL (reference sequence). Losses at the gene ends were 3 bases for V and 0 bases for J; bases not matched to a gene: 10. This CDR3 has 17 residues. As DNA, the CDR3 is TGTGCCAGCAGCCAGATACTGATGACAGGGTTGAACACTGAAGCTTTCTTT. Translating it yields CASSQILMTGLNTEAFF.

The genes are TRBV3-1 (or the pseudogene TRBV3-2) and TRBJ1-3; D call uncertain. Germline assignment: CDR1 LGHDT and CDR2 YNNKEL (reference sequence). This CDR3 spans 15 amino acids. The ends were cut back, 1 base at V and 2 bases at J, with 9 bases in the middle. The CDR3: CASSQGVRAGNTIYF. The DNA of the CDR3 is TGTGCCAGCAGCCAAGGGGTGAGGGCTGGAAACACCATATATTTT.